This T cell receptor (beta chain) originates from a study of long-term antiretroviral therapy in people with HIV (dated by TCRdb to 2021 to 2024). As for the study more broadly: Collection of the earliest samples took place about a decade ahead of the 2015 WHO recommendation for immediate ART, at a time when ART was typically delayed until CD4 counts fell. Whether ART initiation and durable HIV suppression were associated with changes in peripheral blood TRB repertoire composition and diversity was tested in a retrospective serial study. A total of fewer than 250 cryopreserved PBMC samples came from 25 to 35 adults with confirmed HIV infection and were collected serially over a mean of approximately 6 years (range 1-12). About 40% of the 30 participants with HIV were female. No cross-contamination during QIAcube processing was shown when test extractions of a monoclonal T-cell line were performed alongside 30 to 40 polyclonal samples. Paper-wide results and their limitations: A significant increase in TRB diversity was found to be associated with ART initiation, although TRB diversity was observed to remain significantly below that of transplant donor controls even after long-term ART. The samples span the years 2004 to 2017, and the ART regimens used may be less effective than current regimens. Inferences about post-ART repertoire changes are limited because no data were available on ART adherence, viral resistance or therapy changes. Since PBMC availability was limited, sequencing covered only the TCR beta chain, with no alpha chain pairing. The repertoire was dominated across all time points by expanded TRB clones identified before ART initiation, although this dominance was seen to fluctuate and to decrease in many PLHIV after ART. Because cell numbers in pre-ART samples were limited, unsorted PBMC were profiled instead of sorted CD4+ and CD8+ T cells. HIV repertoires had narrower CDR3 length ranges than controls, and the network structure suggested an antigen-experienced repertoire that shifted only slightly toward naive after ART.

A distance of 12 bases separates the germline ends of V and J, which lose 4 bases and 0 bases respectively. CDR1 SQVTM and CDR2 ANQGSEA are derived from the germline V gene. Inclusive of the bounding cysteine and phenylalanine, the CDR3 is 14 residues long. The sequence is cut down to CDR3 DNA, 42 bases in frame from base 1. As regards this clone: Its antigen remains unidentified. No base qualities exist here, and no much larger clone lies one base off it.

The immunoSEQ hsTCRB v3.0 assay was used at survey level resolution for TRB variable region sequencing. TRB sequencing targeted a depth of roughly 35,000-55,000 T-cell genomes per sample. An Illumina MiSeq with a v3 150-cycle kit was used to sequence the pooled TRB libraries. On the authors' methods: Analysis of repertoires was carried out in R inside a reproducible Nextflow workflow spanning QC, data transformation and analysis. Custom analyses were implemented in LymphoSeq2, an R package for AIRR-Seq data exploration. A handful of samples that yielded fewer than 5000 total TRB sequences were excluded, so that fewer than 250 HIV repertoires were analyzed. Among the approximately 180 retained HIV repertoires, 55 to 65 were collected before ART initiation and 120 to 140 after ART initiation. Each repertoire was downsampled to 5000 TRB nucleotide sequences, and summary statistics were averaged across 100 downsampling iterations. The analysis kept only TRB sequences whose CDR3 regions were at least seven amino acids long. Two measures captured diversity: a Shannon entropy-derived clonality score and the Gini coefficient. In the repertoire networks, any two of the top 5000 CDR3 amino acid sequences were linked whenever the two sequences differed by an edit distance of one. GLIPH2 predicted antigen specificity groups and MHC restriction for TRB CDR3 amino acid sequences. To flag known associations with CMV, EBV, HIV or tissue antigens, CDR3 amino acid sequences were compared against VDJdb and McPAS-TCR. Pre-ART, post-ART and control groups were compared with Wilcoxon signed-rank tests and Holm-Bonferroni correction. Held by TCRdb, this immuneACCESS table contains in-frame sequences only and omits some clones. Under half of the omission traces to an unresolved V gene where checked; the cause of the rest is unknown. V and J calls plus clone size are reproduced from that table; the DNA served to infer D and trimming. This sample lists around 29,000 clones; approximately 93% were detected once. The top ten hold 5.5% to 7% of the sample.

Participants were included only if at least one PBMC sample before ART initiation and at least two post-ART samples were available. Treatment was received in the United States of America by all participants with HIV. Cryopreserved samples of about 0.95-10 million PBMC were thawed and washed before DNA extraction. At the time of the earliest PBMC sample, participants with HIV were aged between roughly 20 and 55 years. PBMC samples from each participant spanned 1-4 timepoints before ART initiation and 2-8 timepoints after ART initiation, with a median of 7 samples. For every participant, serial HIV viral load, CD4+ T-cell count, ART history and demographic data were obtained. Using a Qiagen kit on a QIAcube, genomic DNA was extracted from unsorted PBMC, with samples processed in batches of 12.

The chain employs TRBV29-1 and TRBJ1-2, with the D gene too uncertain to name. The source was unsorted PBMCs, collected around 6.5 years after starting antiretroviral therapy. The TCR was taken from a woman between 40 and 55 years old with HIV. The nucleotide sequence reads as follows: TGCAGCGTTGTGGTGGACGGAACTAACTATGGCTACACCTTC. Its protein product is CSVVVDGTNYGYTF.